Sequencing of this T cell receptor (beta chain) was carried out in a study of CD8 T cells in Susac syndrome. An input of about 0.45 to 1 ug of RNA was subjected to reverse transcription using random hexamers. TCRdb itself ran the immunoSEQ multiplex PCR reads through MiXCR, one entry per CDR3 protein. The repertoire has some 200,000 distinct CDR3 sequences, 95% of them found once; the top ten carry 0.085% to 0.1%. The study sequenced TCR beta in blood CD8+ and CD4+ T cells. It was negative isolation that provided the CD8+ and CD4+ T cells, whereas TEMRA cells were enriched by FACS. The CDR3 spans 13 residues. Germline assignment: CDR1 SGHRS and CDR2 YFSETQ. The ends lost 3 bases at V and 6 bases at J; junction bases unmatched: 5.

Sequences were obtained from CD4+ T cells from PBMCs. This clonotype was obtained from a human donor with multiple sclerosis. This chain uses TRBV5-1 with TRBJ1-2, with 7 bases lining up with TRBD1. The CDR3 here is CASSSQGRDGYTF. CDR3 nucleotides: TGCGCCAGCAGCTCACAGGGGAGGGATGGCTACACCTTC.